One sample yielded the 23 T cell receptor beta chains listed below, sequenced in a study of blood T cell repertoires in COVID-19. The data were produced by immunoSEQ multiplex PCR, yet TCRdb's version contains in-frame clones alone and is incomplete. This sample carries 85,000 to 120,000 clones, around 87% of them seen once, and the ten largest clones take 3%. The sample consisted of peripheral blood. The receptor set was obtained from a man in his forties or fifties with active or convalescent COVID-19.

The rearrangement uses TRBV5-1 and TRBJ2-1, with 12 bases identical to TRBD2. Germline V gene sequence: CDR1 SGHRS, CDR2 YFSETQ. V trimming: 0 bases; J trimming: 9 bases; junction bases outside the gene matches: 7. The CDR3 has 16 residues. Here the CDR3 DNA reads TGCGCCAGCAGCTTGGACCCTAGCGGGGGGGCCGTTGAGCAGTTCTTC. This encodes CASSLDPSGGAVEQFF.

This rearrangement joins TRBV7-8 to TRBJ2-7; TRBD1 matches at 9 bases. This CDR3 spans 15 amino acids. Germline loops: CDR1 SGHVS, CDR2 FQNEAQ. The V segment lost 2 bases and the J segment 5 bases; nucleotides outside the gene matches: 7. CDR3 nucleotides: TGTGCCAGCAGCTTATTCGGGACAGGGAGCCACGAGCAGTACTTC. It specifies CASSLFGTGSHEQYF.

This rearrangement joins TRBV5-6 to TRBJ2-3, with TRBD2 matching over 12 bases. This CDR3 comprises 15 residues. J lost 7 bases, V lost 4 bases, and 7 bases had no gene match. Germline V CDR1 and CDR2: SGHDT, YYEEEE. CDR3 in DNA: TGTGCCAGCAGCCCAGCTAGCGGGGGGGCCTATACGCAGTATTTT. This encodes CASSPASGGAYTQYF.

V usage is TRBV7-2 and J usage is TRBJ2-5, with D maybe TRBD1 (6 bases). The germline gives CDR1 SGHTA, CDR2 FQGNSA. V was pared by 3 bases and J by 2 bases, with 10 bases between. CDR3 length: 14 residues. The CDR3 bases are TGTGCCAGCAGCTTGCAGGGGATTCAAGAGACCCAGTACTTC. It codes for CASSLQGIQETQYF.

The J gene is TRBJ1-2, the V gene TRBV19; the match to TRBD1 covers 11 bases. CDR3 length: 18 residues. Germline CDR1 LNHDA, CDR2 SQIVND (reference sequence). J was trimmed by 4 bases and V by 3 bases; bases with no gene match: 13. The CDR3 DNA reads as TGTGCCAGTAGTATGTTCGGACAGGGGGCGCGCGACGGCTATGGCTACACCTTC. This codes for CASSMFGQGARDGYGYTF.

The V gene is TRBV24-1, the J gene TRBJ2-3; possibly TRBD2 for D (5 bases). Deletions cut 9 bases from V and 6 bases from J, with 9 bases between. This CDR3 region has 11 residues. Per germline, CDR1 KGHDR and CDR2 SFDVKD. The CDR3 loop reads CATASGDTQYF. CDR3 nucleotide sequence: TGTGCCACCGCATCGGGGGATACGCAGTATTTT.

The gene calls are TRBV6-5 and TRBJ2-7; 9 bases map to TRBD1. Germline V gene data show CDR1 as MNHEY and CDR2 as SVGAGI. After removal of 0 bases from V and 4 bases from J, the junction contained 4 bases not matched to a gene. This CDR3 contains 15 residues. The CDR3 sequence is CASSYSSGQGYEQYV. CDR3 in DNA: TGTGCCAGCAGTTACTCTTCGGGACAGGGTTACGAGCAGTACGTC.

The chain couples TRBV12-3 or TRBV12-4 to TRBJ1-5; no reliable D call. Trimming took off 2 bases at V and 4 bases at J, with 6 bases between the two ends. The CDR3 totals 13 residues. CDR3 sequence: CASSLSENQPQHF. CDR3 nucleotides: TGTGCCAGCAGTTTATCTGAGAATCAGCCCCAGCATTTT.

The J gene is TRBJ1-6, the V gene TRBV7-2, with D tentatively TRBD1 (6 bases). Germline V gene data show CDR1 as SGHTA and CDR2 as FQGNSA. The CDR3 totals 15 residues. V lost 1 base, J lost 10 bases, and 14 bases lay in between. In nucleotides, the CDR3 is TGTGCCAGCAGCTTAGTATCAGGGGATGTGTCACCCCTCCACTTT. This sequence encodes CASSLVSGDVSPLHF.

This chain links TRBV5-1 with TRBJ2-1; TRBD1 aligns across 8 bases. The CDR3 is 14 residues long. CDR1 and CDR2 from the germline V gene are SGHRS and YFSETQ. The J segment lost 8 bases and the V segment lost 5 bases, leaving 9 bases of the junction unmatched. CDR3 residues: CASSGGTGLDEQFF. The DNA of the CDR3 is TGCGCCAGCAGTGGGGGGACAGGACTCGATGAGCAGTTCTTC.

The chain links TRBV10-3 to TRBJ2-7; the D gene is possibly TRBD1 (7 bases). The CDR3 covers 14 residues. Per germline, CDR1 ENHRY and CDR2 SYGVKD. Trimming shortened V by 7 bases and J by 4 bases, and 17 bases separated the two germline ends. CDR3 sequence reads: CAIKEEQGRYEQYF. In DNA, the CDR3 is TGTGCCATCAAGGAGGAACAGGGGAGGTACGAGCAGTACTTC.

CDR3 protein: CASSPVTGSYNEQFF. CDR3 sequence (DNA): TGTGCCAGCTCACCAGTGACAGGGTCCTACAATGAGCAGTTCTTC. V usage is TRBV18 and J usage is TRBJ2-1; 7 nucleotides match TRBD1. The CDR3 is 15 residues long. V dropped 2 bases and J dropped 1; count of bases not matched to a gene: 2. In germline, CDR1 is KGHSH, CDR2 LQKENI.

The chain employs TRBV24-1 and TRBJ1-3; D not resolved. The V end was cut by 0 bases, the J end by 0 bases, with 11 bases between. Germline loops: CDR1 KGHDR, CDR2 SFDVKD. The CDR3 runs to 17 residues. CDR3 amino acids: CATSDLLQSDSGNTIYF. For the CDR3, the DNA is TGTGCCACCAGTGATTTGTTACAGTCAGACTCTGGAAACACCATATATTTT.

The rearrangement links TRBV11-2 to TRBJ2-3; TRBD2 might be the D (6 bases). Trimming shortened V by 2 bases and J by 6 bases, and 24 bases separated the two germline ends. The CDR3 loop spans 18 amino acids. Germline lookup yields CDR1 SGHAT and CDR2 FQNNGV. The CDR3 region has the DNA TGTGCCAGCAGCTTAAACGGTATACTAGCCGGTTACCGTGATACGCAGTATTTT. As protein: CASSLNGILAGYRDTQYF. Full variable domain (rest looked up from reference TRBV11-2 and TRBJ2-3): EAGVAQSPRYKIIEKRQSVAFWCNPISGHATLYWYQQILGQGPKLLIQFQNNGVVDDSQLPKDRFSAERLKGVDSTLKIQPAKLEDSAVYLCASSLNGILAGYRDTQYFGPGTRLTVL.

J is TRBJ2-3 and V is TRBV7-2; D is undetermined. The V gene lost 2 bases and the J gene lost 4 bases, with 4 bases spanning the gap. The CDR3 has 12 amino acids. Germline loops: CDR1 SGHTA, CDR2 FQGNSA. This CDR3 reads CASSLYSDTQYF. DNA of the CDR3: TGTGCCAGCAGCTTATATTCAGATACGCAGTATTTT.

This clone came up a few times. V is TRBV7-2 and J is TRBJ1-2, with D tentatively TRBD1 (6 bases). The length of the CDR3 is 13 residues. Between the trimmed V and J ends, which lost 1 base and 5 bases, there was a span of 8 bases. In germline, CDR1 is SGHTA, CDR2 FQGNSA. CDR3 in amino acids: CASSLDRVYGYTF. The CDR3 region has the DNA TGTGCCAGCAGCTTAGACAGGGTATATGGCTACACCTTC.

The chain recombines TRBV7-7 with TRBJ2-5; TRBD2 agrees at 7 bases. CDR1 and CDR2 (germline): SSHAT, FNYEAQ (reference sequence). With 5 bases clipped from V and 1 base from J, the junction kept 4 bases outside the gene matches. CDR3 length: 14 residues. The CDR3 DNA is TGTGCCAGCAGCCCCGGACTAGTCCAAGAGACCCAGTACTTC. Amino acid sequence: CASSPGLVQETQYF.

This clone was recorded only once. The chain is built from TRBV27 and TRBJ1-2; 7 bases agree with TRBD1. The junction had 9 bases not matched to a gene; V was cut back by 8 bases and J by 6 bases. The CDR3 is 13 residues long. CDR1 is MNHEY and CDR2 is SMNVEV in the germline V gene (reference sequence). The CDR3 is CASARTGENGYTF. The CDR3 DNA sequence: TGTGCCAGCGCCCGGACAGGAGAGAATGGCTACACCTTC.

The chain employs TRBV13 and TRBJ1-6; the D gene is possibly TRBD1 (6 bases). The CDR3 sequence is 16 residues long. Trimming took off 4 bases at V and 6 bases at J, with 16 bases between the two ends. Germline CDR1 is PRHDT and CDR2 is FYEKMQ (reference sequence). The CDR3 loop reads CASSSQGSRGNSPLHF. CDR3 in DNA: TGTGCCAGCAGCTCGCAGGGGAGTAGGGGTAATTCACCCCTCCACTTT.

The rearrangement joins TRBV19 to TRBJ1-5, with D tentatively TRBD1 (6 bases). Per germline, CDR1 LNHDA and CDR2 SQIVND (reference sequence). There are 15 residues in the CDR3. V was pared by 7 bases and J by 5 bases, with 18 bases between. CDR3: CASTPSRGGDQPQHF. CDR3 coding DNA: TGTGCCAGTACCCCGAGCAGGGGTGGTGATCAGCCCCAGCATTTT.

This chain uses TRBV4-1 with TRBJ1-2; 8 bases align to TRBD1. V gave up 1 base and J gave up 7 bases; unmatched junction bases: 5. This CDR3 is built from 14 residues. CDR1 MGHRA and CDR2 YSYEKL come from the germline V gene. The CDR3 region is CASSQGGQGGGYTF. In nucleotides, the CDR3 is TGCGCCAGCAGCCAAGGTGGACAGGGAGGTGGCTACACCTTC.

This clone was seen only a few times. The chain employs TRBV6-5 and TRBJ2-7, with D maybe TRBD2 (5 bases). The CDR3 totals 12 residues. With 6 bases removed from V and 7 bases from J, the gap between germline ends came to 13 bases. The germline gives CDR1 MNHEY, CDR2 SVGAGI. The CDR3: CASSPAGGEQYV. DNA for the CDR3: TGTGCCAGCAGCCCCGCGGGCGGTGAGCAGTACGTC.

This chain connects TRBV11-2 to TRBJ1-2; TRBD1 is a possible D gene (6 bases). CDR1 and CDR2 (germline): SGHAT, FQNNGV. Trimming cost V 4 bases and J 7 bases, with 28 bases left between them. This CDR3 region has 18 residues. The CDR3 spells CASSSHPAPGGLVGGYTF. DNA for the CDR3: TGTGCCAGCAGCTCACATCCAGCCCCCGGGGGGCTAGTAGGTGGCTACACCTTC. Together with reference TRBV11-2 and TRBJ1-2, the CDR3 gives the full variable domain: EAGVAQSPRYKIIEKRQSVAFWCNPISGHATLYWYQQILGQGPKLLIQFQNNGVVDDSQLPKDRFSAERLKGVDSTLKIQPAKLEDSAVYLCASSSHPAPGGLVGGYTFGSGTRLTVV.